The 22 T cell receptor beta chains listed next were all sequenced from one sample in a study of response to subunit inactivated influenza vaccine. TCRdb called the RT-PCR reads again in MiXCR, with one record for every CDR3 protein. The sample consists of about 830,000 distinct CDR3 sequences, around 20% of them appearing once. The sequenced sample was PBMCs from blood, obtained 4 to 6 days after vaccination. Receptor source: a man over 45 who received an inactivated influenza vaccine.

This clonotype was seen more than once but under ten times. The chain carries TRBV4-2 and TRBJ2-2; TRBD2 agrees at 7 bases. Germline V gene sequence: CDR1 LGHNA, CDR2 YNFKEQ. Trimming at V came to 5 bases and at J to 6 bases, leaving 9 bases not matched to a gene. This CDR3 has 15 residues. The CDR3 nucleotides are TGTGCCAGCAGCGGGGGAGGGAGGTTGGCCGGGGAGCTGTTTTTT. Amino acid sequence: CASSGGGRLAGELFF.

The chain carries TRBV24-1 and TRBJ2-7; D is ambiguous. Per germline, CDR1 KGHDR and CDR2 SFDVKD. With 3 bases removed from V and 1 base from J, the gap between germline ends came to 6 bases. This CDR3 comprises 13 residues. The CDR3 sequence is CATSDTTSYEQYF. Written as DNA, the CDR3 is TGTGCCACCAGTGATACCACATCCTACGAGCAGTACTTC.

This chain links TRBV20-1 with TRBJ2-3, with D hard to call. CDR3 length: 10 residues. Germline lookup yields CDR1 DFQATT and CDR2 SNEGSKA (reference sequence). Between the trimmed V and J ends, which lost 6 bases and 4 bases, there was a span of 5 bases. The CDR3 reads CSATADTQYF. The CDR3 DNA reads TGCAGTGCCACAGCAGATACGCAGTATTTT.

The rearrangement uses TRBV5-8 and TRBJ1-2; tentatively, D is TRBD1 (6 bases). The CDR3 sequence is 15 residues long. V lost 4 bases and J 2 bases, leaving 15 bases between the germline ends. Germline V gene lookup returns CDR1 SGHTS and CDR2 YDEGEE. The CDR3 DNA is TGTGCCAGCAGCCCCCGGACAGCTGGCAACTATGGCTACACCTTC. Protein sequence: CASSPRTAGNYGYTF.

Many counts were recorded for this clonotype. In DNA form, the CDR3 reads TGCGCCAGCAGCCGGACTGGGGGGAGAGACATTCAGTACTTC. Translating gives CASSRTGGRDIQYF. V gene TRBV5-1 combines with J gene TRBJ2-4, with D maybe TRBD2 (6 bases). Trimming removed 4 bases at V and 8 bases at J, with 16 bases between. The CDR3 is 14 residues long. The germline CDR1 and CDR2 sequences are SGHRS and YFSETQ. The full variable domain, completed using reference TRBV5-1 and TRBJ2-4, is KAGVTQTPRYLIKTRGQQVTLSCSPISGHRSVSWYQQTPGQGLQFLFEYFSETQRNKGNFPGRFSGRQFSNSRSEMNVSTLELGDSALYLCASSRTGGRDIQYFGAGTRLSVL.

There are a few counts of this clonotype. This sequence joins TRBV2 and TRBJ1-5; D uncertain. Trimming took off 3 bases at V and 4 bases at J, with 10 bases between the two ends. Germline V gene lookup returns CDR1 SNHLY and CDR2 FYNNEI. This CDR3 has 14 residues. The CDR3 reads CASSDWSGNQPQHF. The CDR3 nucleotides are TGTGCCAGCAGTGACTGGAGTGGGAATCAGCCCCAGCATTTT.

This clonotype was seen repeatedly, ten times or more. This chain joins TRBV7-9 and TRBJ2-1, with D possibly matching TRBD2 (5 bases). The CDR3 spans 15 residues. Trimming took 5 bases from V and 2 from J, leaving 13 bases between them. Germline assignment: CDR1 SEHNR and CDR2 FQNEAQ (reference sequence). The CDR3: CASSLLGVAYNEQFF. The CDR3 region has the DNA TGTGCCAGCAGCCTGTTGGGAGTTGCCTACAATGAGCAGTTCTTC.

In DNA form, the CDR3 reads TGTGCCAGCAGTTACCGGGAGAACGGAAACACCATATATTTT. Translated: CASSYRENGNTIYF. The genes are TRBV6-5 and TRBJ1-3; D is undetermined. Germline-derived CDR1 and CDR2 are MNHEY and SVGAGI. The V end was cut by 2 bases, the J end by 4 bases, with 9 bases between. The CDR3 length is 14 residues.

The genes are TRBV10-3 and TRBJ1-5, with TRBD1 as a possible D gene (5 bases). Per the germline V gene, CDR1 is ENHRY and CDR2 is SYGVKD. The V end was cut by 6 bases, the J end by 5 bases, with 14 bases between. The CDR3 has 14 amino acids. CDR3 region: CAISAGGGHQPQHF. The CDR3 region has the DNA TGTGCCATCAGCGCCGGGGGTGGGCATCAGCCCCAGCATTTT.

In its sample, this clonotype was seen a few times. The chain's CDR3 is CASSFGQGRGYTF. For the CDR3, the DNA is TGTGCCAGCAGTTTCGGACAGGGGAGAGGCTACACCTTC. The chain combines TRBV12-3 or TRBV12-4 with TRBJ1-2; 9 bases map to TRBD1. CDR3 length: 13 residues. V shed 3 bases and J 8 bases; nucleotides not matched to a gene: 4.

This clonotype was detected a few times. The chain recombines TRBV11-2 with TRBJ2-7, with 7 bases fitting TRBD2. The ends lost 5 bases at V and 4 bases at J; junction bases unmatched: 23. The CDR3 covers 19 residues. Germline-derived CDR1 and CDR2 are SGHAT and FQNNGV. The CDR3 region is CASSTAGTFSGAGQYEQYF. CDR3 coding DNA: TGTGCCAGCAGCACTGCCGGGACTTTCAGCGGGGCCGGGCAATACGAGCAGTACTTC. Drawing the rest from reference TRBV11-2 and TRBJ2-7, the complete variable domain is EAGVAQSPRYKIIEKRQSVAFWCNPISGHATLYWYQQILGQGPKLLIQFQNNGVVDDSQLPKDRFSAERLKGVDSTLKIQPAKLEDSAVYLCASSTAGTFSGAGQYEQYFGPGTRLTVT.

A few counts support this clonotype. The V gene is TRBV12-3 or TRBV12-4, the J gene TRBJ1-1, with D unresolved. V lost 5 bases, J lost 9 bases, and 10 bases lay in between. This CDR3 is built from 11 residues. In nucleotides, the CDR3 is TGTGCCAGCAGTAACAGCTACCAAGCTTTCTTT. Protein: CASSNSYQAFF.

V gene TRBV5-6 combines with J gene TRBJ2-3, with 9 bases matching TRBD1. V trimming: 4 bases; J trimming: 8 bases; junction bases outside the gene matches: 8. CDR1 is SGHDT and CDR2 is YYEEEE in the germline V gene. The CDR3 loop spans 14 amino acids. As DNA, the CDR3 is TGTGCCAGCAGCCCTGGGACAGGGCCCAGTACGCAGTATTTT. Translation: CASSPGTGPSTQYF.

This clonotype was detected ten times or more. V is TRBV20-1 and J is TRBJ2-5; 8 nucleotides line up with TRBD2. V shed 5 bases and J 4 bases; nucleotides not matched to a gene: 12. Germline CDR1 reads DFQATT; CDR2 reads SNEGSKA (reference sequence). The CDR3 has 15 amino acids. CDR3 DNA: TGCAGTGCTGGCTTGCACGGGGGGGCCGTAGAGACCCAGTACTTC. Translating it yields CSAGLHGGAVETQYF.

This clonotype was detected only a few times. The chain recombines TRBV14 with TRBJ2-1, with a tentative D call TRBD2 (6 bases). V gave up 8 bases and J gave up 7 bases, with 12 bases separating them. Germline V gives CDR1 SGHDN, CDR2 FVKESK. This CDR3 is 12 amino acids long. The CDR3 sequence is CASSGELNEQFF. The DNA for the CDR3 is TGTGCCAGCTCGGGAGAACTTAATGAGCAGTTCTTC.

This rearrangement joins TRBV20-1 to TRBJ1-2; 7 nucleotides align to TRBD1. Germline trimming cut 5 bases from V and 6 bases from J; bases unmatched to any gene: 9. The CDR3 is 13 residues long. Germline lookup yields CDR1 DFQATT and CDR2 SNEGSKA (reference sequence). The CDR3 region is CSAQTGLFHGYTF. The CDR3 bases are TGCAGTGCTCAGACAGGGCTCTTCCATGGCTACACCTTC.

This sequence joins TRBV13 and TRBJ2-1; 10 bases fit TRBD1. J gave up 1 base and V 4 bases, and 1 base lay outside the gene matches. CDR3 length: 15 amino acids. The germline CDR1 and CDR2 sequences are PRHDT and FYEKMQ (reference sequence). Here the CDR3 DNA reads TGTGCCAGCAGCTGGGACAGGGGTTCCTACAATGAGCAGTTCTTC. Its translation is CASSWDRGSYNEQFF.

The CDR3 DNA sequence: TGTGCCAGCGCACGGGACAGGGGAACGAGCACAGATACGCAGTATTTT. Its translation: CASARDRGTSTDTQYF. The V and J genes are TRBV25-1 and TRBJ2-3; 10 bases are shared with TRBD1. This CDR3 is built from 16 residues. Germline loops: CDR1 MGHDK, CDR2 SYGVNS. With 8 bases clipped from V and 0 bases from J, the junction kept 8 bases outside the gene matches.

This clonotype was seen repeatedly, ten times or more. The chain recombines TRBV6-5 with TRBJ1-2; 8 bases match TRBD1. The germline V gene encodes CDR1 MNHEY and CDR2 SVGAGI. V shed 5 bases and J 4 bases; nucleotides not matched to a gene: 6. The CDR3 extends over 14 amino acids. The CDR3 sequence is CASSTRQGSYGYTF. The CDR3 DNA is TGTGCCAGCAGTACGCGACAGGGGTCCTATGGCTACACCTTC.

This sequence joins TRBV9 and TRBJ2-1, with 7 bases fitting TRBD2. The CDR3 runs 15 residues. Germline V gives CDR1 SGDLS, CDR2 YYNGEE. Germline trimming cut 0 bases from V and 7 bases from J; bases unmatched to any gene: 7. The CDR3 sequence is CASSVAGGSGNEQFF. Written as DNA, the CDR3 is TGTGCCAGCAGCGTAGCTGGCGGGAGTGGAAATGAGCAGTTCTTC.

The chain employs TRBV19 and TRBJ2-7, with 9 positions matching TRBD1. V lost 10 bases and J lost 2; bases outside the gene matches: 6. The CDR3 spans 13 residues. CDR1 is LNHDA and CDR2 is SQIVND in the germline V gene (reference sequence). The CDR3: CATSGTGPYEQYF. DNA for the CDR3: TGTGCCACCTCCGGGACAGGGCCCTACGAGCAGTACTTC.

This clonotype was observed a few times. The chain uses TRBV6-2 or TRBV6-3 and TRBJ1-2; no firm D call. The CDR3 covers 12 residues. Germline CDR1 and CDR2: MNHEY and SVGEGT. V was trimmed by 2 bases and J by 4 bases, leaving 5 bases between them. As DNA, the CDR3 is TGTGCCAGCAGTTACGTACTCTATGGCTACACCTTC. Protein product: CASSYVLYGYTF.